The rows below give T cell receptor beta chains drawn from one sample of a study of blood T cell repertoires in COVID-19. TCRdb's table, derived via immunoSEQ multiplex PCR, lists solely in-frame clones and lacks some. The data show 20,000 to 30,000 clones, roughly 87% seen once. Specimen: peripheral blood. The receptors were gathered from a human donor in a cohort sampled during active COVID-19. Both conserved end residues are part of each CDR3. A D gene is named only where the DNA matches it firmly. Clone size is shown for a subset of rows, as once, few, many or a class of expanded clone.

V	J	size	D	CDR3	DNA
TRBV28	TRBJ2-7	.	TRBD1	CASITTGGAHYEQYF	TGTGCCAGCATTACCACAGGGGGCGCCCACTACGAGCAGTACTTC
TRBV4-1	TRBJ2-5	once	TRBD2	CASSQDPNLAGGQETQYF	TGCGCCAGCAGCCAAGACCCGAACCTAGCGGGGGGTCAAGAGACCCAGTACTTC
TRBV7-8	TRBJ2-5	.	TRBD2	CASSSLAGAVKETQYF	TGTGCCAGCAGCTCCCTAGCGGGAGCGGTAAAAGAGACCCAGTACTTC
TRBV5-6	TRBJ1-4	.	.	CASSLSGRLNEKLFF	TGTGCCAGCAGCTTGTCGGGTAGACTTAATGAAAAACTGTTTTTT
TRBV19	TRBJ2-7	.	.	CASSIAAGAEQYF	TGTGCCAGTAGTATAGCTGCAGGGGCCGAGCAGTACTTC
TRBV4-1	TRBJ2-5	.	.	CASSHLTKGVETQYF	TGCGCCAGCAGCCACCTTACGAAGGGGGTGGAGACCCAGTACTTC
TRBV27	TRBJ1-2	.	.	CASSRAGNYGYTF	TGTGCCAGCAGCCGGGCAGGGAACTATGGCTACACCTTC
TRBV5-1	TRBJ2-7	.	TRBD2	CASSFSGREDEQYF	TGCGCCAGCAGCTTTAGCGGGAGGGAGGACGAGCAGTACTTC
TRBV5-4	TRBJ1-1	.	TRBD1	CASSYPNRGGSEAFF	TGTGCCAGCAGCTACCCGAACAGGGGTGGGTCTGAAGCTTTCTTT
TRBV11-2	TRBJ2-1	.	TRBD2	CASSSSFSSGIYEQFF	TGTGCCAGCAGCTCGTCCTTCTCTAGCGGGATCTATGAGCAGTTCTTC
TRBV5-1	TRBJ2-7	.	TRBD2	CASSLGLATYEQYF	TGCGCCAGCAGCTTGGGACTAGCAACCTACGAGCAGTACTTC
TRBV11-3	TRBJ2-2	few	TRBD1	CASSLGFYRGTGELFF	TGTGCCAGCAGCTTAGGCTTCTACAGGGGCACCGGGGAGCTGTTTTTT
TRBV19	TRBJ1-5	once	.	CASSTRRITNQPQHF	TGTGCCAGTAGTACTAGGCGGATAACAAATCAGCCCCAGCATTTT
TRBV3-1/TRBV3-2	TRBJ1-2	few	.	CASSLTGKHGYTF	TGTGCCAGCAGCCTTACAGGGAAGCATGGCTACACCTTC
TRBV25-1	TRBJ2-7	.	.	CASAVSREQYF	TGTGCCAGCGCGGTGTCGCGCGAGCAGTACTTC
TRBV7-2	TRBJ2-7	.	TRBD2	CASSLASSGGISEQYF	TGTGCCAGCAGCTTAGCATCTAGCGGGGGGATCAGCGAGCAGTACTTC
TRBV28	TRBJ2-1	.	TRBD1	CASSETGQYNEQFF	TGTGCCAGCAGTGAGACAGGGCAGTACAATGAGCAGTTCTTC
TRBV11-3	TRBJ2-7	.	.	CVRVAVSSYEQYF	TGTGTGCGCGTGGCGGTTAGCTCCTACGAGCAGTACTTC
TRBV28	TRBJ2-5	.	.	CASSLFTSRDIETQYF	TGTGCCAGCAGTTTATTTACGAGCCGGGACATTGAGACCCAGTACTTC
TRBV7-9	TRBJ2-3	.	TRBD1	CASSFGQGAADTQYF	TGTGCCAGCAGCTTTGGACAGGGGGCCGCAGATACGCAGTATTTT
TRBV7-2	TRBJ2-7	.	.	CATGYEQYF	TGTGCCACGGGATACGAGCAGTACTTC
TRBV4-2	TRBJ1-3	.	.	CASSQDTQNSGNTIYF	TGTGCCAGCAGCCAAGACACGCAGAACTCTGGAAACACCATATATTTT
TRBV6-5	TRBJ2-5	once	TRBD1	CASSYRDRGWQETQYF	TGTGCCAGCAGTTACCGGGACAGGGGTTGGCAAGAGACCCAGTACTTC
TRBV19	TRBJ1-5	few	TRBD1	CASSRAGGLHQPQHF	TGTGCCAGTAGTCGGGCAGGGGGCTTGCATCAGCCCCAGCATTTT
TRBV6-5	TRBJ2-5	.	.	CASHRVSGETQYF	TGTGCCAGCCACAGGGTGTCGGGCGAGACCCAGTACTTC
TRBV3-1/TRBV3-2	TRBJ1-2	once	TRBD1	CASRQGARGYTF	TGTGCCAGCAGACAGGGGGCGCGGGGCTACACCTTC